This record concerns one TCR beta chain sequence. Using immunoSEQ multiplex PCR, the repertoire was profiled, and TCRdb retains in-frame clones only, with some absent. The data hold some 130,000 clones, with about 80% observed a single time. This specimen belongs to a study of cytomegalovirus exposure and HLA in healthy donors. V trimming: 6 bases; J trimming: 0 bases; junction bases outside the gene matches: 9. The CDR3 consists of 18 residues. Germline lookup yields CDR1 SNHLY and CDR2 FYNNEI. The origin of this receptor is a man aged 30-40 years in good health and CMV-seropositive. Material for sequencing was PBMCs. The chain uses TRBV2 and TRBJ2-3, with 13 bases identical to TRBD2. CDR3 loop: CASRLGPTSGRSTDTQYF. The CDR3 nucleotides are TGTGCCAGCAGGCTTGGACCGACTAGCGGGAGGAGCACAGATACGCAGTATTTT.